This TCR beta chain is from a study of Graves' ophthalmopathy and Graves' hyperthyroidism. Fresh peripheral blood (about 9 ml) yielded the PBMCs. V was trimmed by 3 bases and J by 3 bases, leaving 11 bases between them. CDR3 length: 14 amino acids. Transcripts of RNA were the source for amplifying TCR beta CDR3 regions. RT-PCR was first run with HTBI primers, then multiplex PCR in a second round. TCRdb recomputed calls from the multiplex PCR reads with MiXCR, one row per CDR3 protein. The table lists approximately 210,000 distinct CDR3 sequences, approximately 28% of them singletons. The receptor was derived from a man aged 45-60 years with Graves' ophthalmopathy. The chain combines TRBV12-3 or TRBV12-4 with TRBJ2-5; D tentatively fits TRBD1 or TRBD2 (6 bases each). The specimen sequenced was peripheral blood. The CDR3 bases are TGTGCCAGCAGTTTCTACAGGGAGGAAGAGACCCAGTACTTC. Protein sequence: CASSFYREEETQYF.